The 30 T cell receptor beta chains reported below all come from one sample, sequenced in a study of blood T cell repertoires in COVID-19. TCRdb's copy holds only in-frame clones and misses some; the assay was immunoSEQ multiplex PCR. The sample shows roughly 440,000 clones, approximately 90% of them seen only once. The sample comprised peripheral blood. These receptor sequences come from a woman aged 50 to 60 with COVID-19, enrolled during active disease.

The chain combines TRBV7-9 with TRBJ2-7; no reliable D call. Germline assignment: CDR1 SEHNR and CDR2 FQNEAQ (reference sequence). Trimming pared 1 base from V and 4 bases from J, leaving 11 bases between. The CDR3 sequence is 14 residues long. The CDR3 sequence: CASSLGATRYEQYF. In DNA, the CDR3 is TGTGCCAGCAGCTTAGGAGCCACCAGGTACGAGCAGTACTTC.

The genes are TRBV24-1 and TRBJ1-2, with D possibly matching TRBD1 (6 bases). The V gene lost 4 bases and the J gene lost 3 bases, with 11 bases spanning the gap. This CDR3 is built from 14 residues. Germline V gives CDR1 KGHDR, CDR2 SFDVKD. The CDR3 bases are TGTGCCACCAGTGAAGGGGGGGCGGACTATGGCTACACCTTC. It codes for CATSEGGADYGYTF.

V is TRBV30 and J is TRBJ1-1; D call uncertain. The germline CDR1 and CDR2 sequences are GTSNPN and SVGIG (reference sequence). V lost 4 bases to trimming and J lost 1 base, with 13 bases between them. This CDR3 comprises 14 residues. The CDR3 DNA is TGTGCCTGGACCGTTACGACTGGGAACACTGAAGCTTTCTTT. It is translated as CAWTVTTGNTEAFF.

The chain couples TRBV11-3 to TRBJ2-5, with a possible D match to TRBD2 (6 bases). CDR3 size: 15 residues. Between the trimmed V and J ends, which lost 1 base and 1 base, there was a span of 10 bases. Germline values: CDR1 SGHNT, CDR2 YENEEA. In DNA form, the CDR3 reads TGTGCCAGCAGCTTAGGCGGGGCACGCCAAGAGACCCAGTACTTC. Translation: CASSLGGARQETQYF.

In its sample, this clone was seen once. The CDR3 DNA is TGTGCCAGTTCACCGCCAGAGAACACTGAAGCTTTCTTT. Translation gives CASSPPENTEAFF. The V and J genes are TRBV19 and TRBJ1-1; no definite D call. V lost 8 bases, J lost 1 base, and 11 bases lay in between. The CDR3 runs to 13 residues. CDR1 and CDR2 from the germline V gene are LNHDA and SQIVND (reference sequence).

The chain joins TRBV5-4 to TRBJ1-4; a weak D match, TRBD1 (5 bases). Trimming removed 4 bases from V and 7 bases from J, with 14 bases in between. The CDR3 has 14 residues. Germline V CDR1 and CDR2: SGHNT, YYREEE (reference sequence). CDR3 in DNA: TGTGCCAGCAGCCGCCGGGGGTGGGGTGAAAAACTGTTTTTT. Amino acid sequence: CASSRRGWGEKLFF.

The chain joins TRBV2 to TRBJ2-7; no clear D. The CDR3 consists of 13 residues. With 7 bases removed from V and 3 bases from J, the gap between germline ends came to 13 bases. CDR1 and CDR2 (germline): SNHLY, FYNNEI. In DNA form, the CDR3 reads TGTGCCAGCATGAGAGTTCGCTACTACGAGCAGTACTTC. Translated, it gives CASMRVRYYEQYF. Full variable domain (remainder filled in from reference TRBV2 and TRBJ2-7): EPEVTQTPSHQVTQMGQEVILRCVPISNHLYFYWYRQILGQKVEFLVSFYNNEISEKSEIFDDQFSVERPDGSNFTLKIRSTKLEDSAMYFCASMRVRYYEQYFGPGTRLTVT.

The V gene is TRBV9, the J gene TRBJ1-2; tentatively, D is TRBD1 (5 bases). The V gene's germline CDR1 is SGDLS and CDR2 YYNGEE. V lost 1 base, J lost 4 bases, and 8 bases lay in between. The CDR3 is made up of 13 amino acids. CDR3 DNA sequence: TGTGCCAGCAGCGTACAGGGTTCCTATGGCTACACCTTC. It specifies CASSVQGSYGYTF.

This chain uses TRBV19 with TRBJ1-1, with no clear D. CDR1 LNHDA and CDR2 SQIVND come from the germline V gene (reference sequence). The V end lost 5 bases, the J end lost 3 bases, and 13 bases lay between the germline ends. The CDR3 runs to 14 residues. DNA of the CDR3: TGTGCCAGTAGTCCGACTCCGTTAGACACTGAAGCTTTCTTT. Its protein product is CASSPTPLDTEAFF.

The chain carries TRBV7-9 and TRBJ2-1; 8 nucleotides line up with TRBD2. Unmatched junction bases numbered 10, after V lost 4 bases and J lost 5 bases. The CDR3 has 16 residues. The germline gives CDR1 SEHNR, CDR2 FQNEAQ (reference sequence). The CDR3 DNA sequence: TGTGCCAGCAGCTCTCCTTCGGGGGGGCTGGACAATGAGCAGTTCTTC. This translates into CASSSPSGGLDNEQFF.

A few counts support this clone. V and J are TRBV5-1 and TRBJ2-7; TRBD1 matches 11 bases. V trimming: 0 bases; J trimming: 4 bases; junction bases outside the gene matches: 9. This CDR3 is built from 17 residues. Germline V gene data show CDR1 as SGHRS and CDR2 as YFSETQ. The CDR3: CASSLDPLGTGGYEQYF. In DNA form, the CDR3 reads TGCGCCAGCAGCTTGGACCCTCTGGGGACAGGGGGATACGAGCAGTACTTC.

The chain carries TRBV7-2 and TRBJ1-4, with D hard to call. V lost 3 bases and J 10 bases, leaving 9 bases between the germline ends. CDR1 and CDR2 (germline): SGHTA, FQGNSA. The CDR3 runs to 12 residues. The CDR3 is CASSFLRGKLFF. The CDR3 nucleotides are TGTGCCAGCAGCTTCCTTCGAGGAAAACTGTTTTTT.

This chain connects TRBV3-1 (or the pseudogene TRBV3-2) to TRBJ1-3, with a weak D call TRBD1 (6 bases). Per the germline V gene, CDR1 is LGHDT and CDR2 is YNNKEL (reference sequence). CDR3 length: 15 residues. Trimming shortened V by 5 bases and J by 4 bases, and 15 bases separated the two germline ends. CDR3 protein: CASSSITGSGNTIYF. Written as DNA, the CDR3 is TGTGCCAGCAGCTCAATTACAGGGTCGGGAAACACCATATATTTT.

This clone was observed a handful of times. This chain uses TRBV12-3 or TRBV12-4 with TRBJ1-2, with no clear D. Trimming took off 8 bases at V and 3 bases at J, with 13 bases between the two ends. The CDR3 loop spans 13 amino acids. The CDR3 loop reads CASHLTSHYGYTF. CDR3 bases: TGTGCCAGCCACCTCACGAGTCACTATGGCTACACCTTC.

This rearrangement joins TRBV9 to TRBJ1-2; D gene ambiguous. V shed 3 bases and J shed 8 bases, with 20 bases lying between them. The CDR3 extends over 15 amino acids. CDR1 and CDR2 from the germline V gene are SGDLS and YYNGEE. The DNA for the CDR3 is TGTGCCAGCAGCGCCAACTCCCCGAGGGTGGAGGGCTACACCTTC. Its protein is CASSANSPRVEGYTF.

This clone was recorded a few times. The rearrangement uses TRBV7-8 and TRBJ1-4; 11 nucleotides agree with TRBD1. The V segment lost 5 bases and the J segment 8 bases; nucleotides outside the gene matches: 7. Germline loops: CDR1 SGHVS, CDR2 FQNEAQ. The CDR3 loop spans 15 amino acids. The CDR3: CASSLTGTGGEKLFF. Here the CDR3 DNA reads TGTGCCAGCAGCCTAACCGGGACAGGGGGAGAAAAACTGTTTTTT. Full variable domain (missing parts from reference TRBV7-8 and TRBJ1-4): GAGVSQSPRYKVAKRGQDVALRCDPISGHVSLFWYQQALGQGPEFLTYFQNEAQLDKSGLPSDRFFAERPEGSVSTLKIQRTQQEDSAVYLCASSLTGTGGEKLFFGSGTQLSVL.

The CDR3 sequence: CASSLVQGQTDTQYF. The CDR3 DNA reads as TGTGCCAGCAGCTTAGTCCAGGGGCAGACAGATACGCAGTATTTT. V usage is TRBV7-9 and J usage is TRBJ2-3; D is perhaps TRBD1 (6 bases). The V and J ends lost 1 base and 3 bases respectively, with 11 bases between them. The CDR3 totals 15 residues. The V gene's germline CDR1 is SEHNR and CDR2 FQNEAQ (reference sequence).

The V gene is TRBV2, the J gene TRBJ1-2; 7 nucleotides match TRBD1. The junction had 9 bases not matched to a gene; V was cut back by 7 bases and J by 1 base. Germline values: CDR1 SNHLY, CDR2 FYNNEI. This CDR3 is built from 15 residues. The CDR3 region is CASKKGQADNYGYTF. The CDR3 coding sequence is TGTGCCAGCAAAAAAGGACAGGCAGATAACTATGGCTACACCTTC. The full variable domain, completed using reference TRBV2 and TRBJ1-2, is EPEVTQTPSHQVTQMGQEVILRCVPISNHLYFYWYRQILGQKVEFLVSFYNNEISEKSEIFDDQFSVERPDGSNFTLKIRSTKLEDSAMYFCASKKGQADNYGYTFGSGTRLTVV.

The chain carries TRBV5-8 and TRBJ1-3; no firm D call. The V end was cut by 6 bases, the J end by 1 base, with 14 bases between. Germline CDR1 is SGHTS and CDR2 is YDEGEE. This CDR3 spans 15 amino acids. The CDR3 here is CASNSEGRSGNTIYF. CDR3 nucleotide sequence: TGTGCCAGCAACTCCGAGGGTCGTTCTGGAAACACCATATATTTT.

This clone was seen a single time. The chain couples TRBV30 to TRBJ1-2; D unresolved. The germline gives CDR1 GTSNPN, CDR2 SVGIG (reference sequence). Trimming removed 0 bases at V and 5 bases at J, with 13 bases between. This CDR3 has 14 residues. The CDR3 coding sequence is TGTGCCTGGAGTGTCTCCCAGATACCGTATGGCTACACCTTC. This encodes CAWSVSQIPYGYTF.

The chain has TRBV10-1 and TRBJ2-2, with D tentatively TRBD1 (5 bases). Per the germline V gene, CDR1 is WNHNN and CDR2 is SYGVQD (reference sequence). V lost 3 bases, J lost 4 bases, and 12 bases lay in between. The CDR3 has 15 amino acids. CDR3 sequence (DNA): TGCGCCAGCAGTGATCCCAGGGCGACCACCGGGGAGCTGTTTTTT. This encodes CASSDPRATTGELFF.

V usage is TRBV19 and J usage is TRBJ1-2, with D possibly matching TRBD1 (6 bases). The germline V and J ends were trimmed by 7 bases and 0 bases, with 12 bases remaining between them. CDR3 length: 14 amino acids. The germline V gene has CDR1 LNHDA and CDR2 SQIVND (reference sequence). The CDR3 DNA reads TGTGCCAGTACCCGGACAGTCGCTAACTATGGCTACACCTTC. Protein sequence: CASTRTVANYGYTF.

This sequence joins TRBV18 and TRBJ2-1, with 10 bases fitting TRBD1. V was pared by 5 bases and J by 4 bases, with 5 bases of the junction left unmatched. Germline V gene sequence: CDR1 KGHSH, CDR2 LQKENI. CDR3 length: 15 residues. In nucleotides, the CDR3 is TGTGCCAGCTCAACCGGGACAGGGGATTACAATGAGCAGTTCTTC. Translation gives CASSTGTGDYNEQFF.

The J gene is TRBJ2-3, the V gene TRBV11-2, with D hard to call. The CDR3 is 14 amino acids. With 0 bases removed from V and 0 bases from J, the gap between germline ends came to 4 bases. Germline V gene data show CDR1 as SGHAT and CDR2 as FQNNGV. CDR3 bases: TGTGCCAGCAGCTTAGACAAAAGCACAGATACGCAGTATTTT. This sequence encodes CASSLDKSTDTQYF.

This sequence joins TRBV9 and TRBJ1-3; D is undetermined. Between the trimmed V and J ends, which lost 1 base and 4 bases, there was a span of 9 bases. This CDR3 contains 14 residues. Germline loops: CDR1 SGDLS, CDR2 YYNGEE. CDR3 bases: TGTGCCAGCAGCGTAAATAGAGCGGGAAACACCATATATTTT. It translates to CASSVNRAGNTIYF. The variable domain in full, completed from reference TRBV9 and TRBJ1-3, reads DSGVTQTPKHLITATGQRVTLRCSPRSGDLSVYWYQQSLDQGLQFLIQYYNGEERAKGNILERFSAQQFPDLHSELNLSSLELGDSALYFCASSVNRAGNTIYFGEGSWLTVV.

The CDR3 protein is CAWGREGFTEAFF. The CDR3 DNA is TGTGCCTGGGGGAGAGAGGGTTTCACTGAAGCTTTCTTT. V gene TRBV30 combines with J gene TRBJ1-1, with no clear D. The CDR3 extends over 13 amino acids. V dropped 5 bases and J dropped 4 bases, with 14 bases sitting between them. Germline-derived CDR1 and CDR2 are GTSNPN and SVGIG (reference sequence).

V usage is TRBV9 and J usage is TRBJ2-1; 10 nucleotides line up with TRBD2. The CDR3 extends over 15 amino acids. Unmatched junction bases numbered 11, after V lost 3 bases and J lost 11 bases. Germline CDR1 reads SGDLS; CDR2 reads YYNGEE. CDR3 in amino acids: CASSATSGEDFKQFF. The CDR3 DNA reads as TGTGCCAGCAGCGCCACTAGCGGGGAGGACTTTAAGCAGTTCTTC.

The rearrangement links TRBV6-4 to TRBJ2-4; 8 nucleotides align to TRBD1. Germline trimming cut 8 bases from V and 0 bases from J; bases unmatched to any gene: 12. Germline V lookup: CDR1 MRHNA, CDR2 SNTAGT. The CDR3 consists of 17 residues. In DNA form, the CDR3 reads TGTGCCAGCCCCCCTCGGGGACAGGACCTAGCCAAAAACATTCAGTACTTC. This codes for CASPPRGQDLAKNIQYF.

The chain couples TRBV7-9 to TRBJ1-4; D not certain. V lost 5 bases to trimming and J lost 6 bases, with 16 bases between them. The CDR3 is made up of 15 amino acids. The germline V gene has CDR1 SEHNR and CDR2 FQNEAQ (reference sequence). The CDR3 nucleotides read TGTGCCAGCAGCATTTCGTCCGGGTCCCATGAAAAACTGTTTTTT. It encodes CASSISSGSHEKLFF.

Written as DNA, the CDR3 is TGTGCCAGCAGTCCGACTAGCGGCTACGAGCAGTACTTC. Encoded protein: CASSPTSGYEQYF. The chain combines TRBV27 with TRBJ2-7; 9 nucleotides align to TRBD2. The CDR3 is 13 amino acids. Germline V lookup: CDR1 MNHEY, CDR2 SMNVEV (reference sequence). V lost 5 bases to trimming and J lost 3 bases; unmatched junction nucleotides: 2.